This T cell receptor (beta chain) was captured by sequencing in a study of blood T cell repertoires in COVID-19. Study overall: T cells, B-cell-depleted T cells, or PBMCs provided the cDNA or gDNA that served as material.

Clones were read by immunoSEQ multiplex PCR, and TCRdb kept only the in-frame ones, dropping some. The table records 180,000 or so clones, 70% to 80% of them present only once. The CDR3 runs 11 residues. CDR1 and CDR2 from the germline V gene are SGHDT and YYEEEE. Trimming took 6 bases from V and 6 from J, leaving 9 bases between them. V is TRBV5-6 and J is TRBJ1-1; TRBD1 is a possible D gene (5 bases). Input material: peripheral blood. The receptor was derived from a woman aged 50 to 65 with active or convalescent COVID-19. The CDR3 coding sequence is TGTGCCAGCAACGCGGGGGCTGAAGCTTTCTTT. The encoded protein is CASNAGAEAFF.